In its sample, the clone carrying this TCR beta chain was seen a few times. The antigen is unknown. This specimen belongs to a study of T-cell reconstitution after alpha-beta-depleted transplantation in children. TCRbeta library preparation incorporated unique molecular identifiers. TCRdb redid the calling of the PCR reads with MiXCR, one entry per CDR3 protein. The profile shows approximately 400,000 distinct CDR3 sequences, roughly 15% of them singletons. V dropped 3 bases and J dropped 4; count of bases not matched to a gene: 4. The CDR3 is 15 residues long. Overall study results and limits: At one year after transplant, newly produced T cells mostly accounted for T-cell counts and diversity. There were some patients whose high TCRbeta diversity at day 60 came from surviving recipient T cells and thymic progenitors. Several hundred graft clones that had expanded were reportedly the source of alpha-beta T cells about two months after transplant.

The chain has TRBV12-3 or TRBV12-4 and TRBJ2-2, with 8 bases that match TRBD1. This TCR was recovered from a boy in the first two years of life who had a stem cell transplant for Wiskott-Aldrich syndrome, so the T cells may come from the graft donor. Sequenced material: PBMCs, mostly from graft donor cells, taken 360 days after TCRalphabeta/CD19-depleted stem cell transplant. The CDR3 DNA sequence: TGTGCCAGCAGTTTTTACAGGGGGGCCACCGGGGAGCTGTTTTTT. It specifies CASSFYRGATGELFF.